A selection of T cell receptor beta chains follows, all from one sample in a study of a mutant IDH1 vaccine in newly diagnosed glioma. Assay used: immunoSEQ multiplex PCR; TCRdb lists only in-frame clones, some missing. The sample includes about 51,000 clones, about 80% seen only once; the top ten take over 1.5%. The sequences come from PBMCs, collected from a glioma patient treated with radiotherapy, temozolomide or both. Receptors were obtained from a woman aged 40 to 50 with glioma. Each CDR3 is given with its conserved first and last residue. A D gene is named only where the DNA matches it firmly. Clone size is stated in some rows and not others, as once, few, many or a class when expanded.

v_gene,abundance,j_gene,d_gene,len,CDR3nt,CDR3aa
TRBV7-2,-,TRBJ1-5,TRBD1,16,TGTGCCAGCAGCTTACGAGACAGGGGTTGGGATCAGCCCCAGCATTTT,CASSLRDRGWDQPQHF
TRBV4-1,-,TRBJ2-5,-,16,TGCGCCAGCAGCCAAGTAGGCCATTCAGGGGTGGAGACCCAGTACTTC,CASSQVGHSGVETQYF
TRBV9,-,TRBJ1-6,-,13,TGTGCCAGCAGTCTAGGGGCAGATTCCCCCCTCCACTTT,CASSLGADSPLHF
TRBV6-1,-,TRBJ1-2,-,15,TGTGCCAGCAGTGAAGCGGACAGTTTAGTCTATGGCTACACCTTC,CASSEADSLVYGYTF
TRBV10-2,few,TRBJ1-1,TRBD1,12,TGCGCCAGCAAGTCAGGGGGCACTGAAGCTTTCTTT,CASKSGGTEAFF
TRBV14,-,TRBJ1-1,-,15,TGTGCCAGCAGCCAAGATCCGCAGGGGAAGACTGAAGCTTTCTTT,CASSQDPQGKTEAFF
TRBV6-1,-,TRBJ1-1,TRBD1,13,TGTGCCAGCATGGGACAGGGTAGCACTGAAGCTTTCTTT,CASMGQGSTEAFF
TRBV9,-,TRBJ2-7,TRBD1,13,TGTGCCAGTGGCGGACAGGGGTCCTACGAGCAGTACTTC,CASGGQGSYEQYF
TRBV18,-,TRBJ2-1,-,12,TGTGCCAGCTCACCACGAAGAAATGAGCAGTTCTTC,CASSPRRNEQFF
TRBV5-1,-,TRBJ1-2,TRBD1,14,TGCGCCAGCAGCTTGTCAGGGGGCGACTATGGCTACACCTTC,CASSLSGGDYGYTF
TRBV6-6,-,TRBJ2-3,-,12,TGTGCCAGCAGTTACGGCACAGATACGCAGTATTTT,CASSYGTDTQYF
TRBV7-9,once,TRBJ1-2,-,13,TGTGCCAGCAGCTTAGACGGGTTTCATGGCTACACCTTC,CASSLDGFHGYTF
TRBV6-5,-,TRBJ1-4,TRBD1,15,TGTGCCAGCAGTTCCAGGGGGCGAACTAATGAAAAACTGTTTTTT,CASSSRGRTNEKLFF
TRBV30,few,TRBJ1-4,TRBD1,13,TGTGCCTGTCGGACAGGGGGCGAAGAAAAACTGTTTTTT,CACRTGGEEKLFF
TRBV10-3,-,TRBJ1-2,-,16,TGTGCCATCAGTCCCGACAGGACGAGACTTAACTATGGCTACACCTTC,CAISPDRTRLNYGYTF
TRBV5-1,-,TRBJ2-5,TRBD2,15,TGCGCCAGCAGCTCGGGACTAGCGGGCCAAGAGACCCAGTACTTC,CASSSGLAGQETQYF
TRBV6-1,-,TRBJ1-1,-,14,TGTGCCAGCAGTGAAATGCAGGGGAACACTGAAGCTTTCTTT,CASSEMQGNTEAFF
TRBV5-1,-,TRBJ2-5,TRBD1,17,TGCGCCAGCAGCTTGGCCCTGACAGGGGGCTGGGGAGAGACCCAGTACTTC,CASSLALTGGWGETQYF
TRBV2,-,TRBJ2-6,TRBD2,17,TGTGCCAGCAGCGAACTGGCTAGCGGGGATGGGGCCAACGTCCTGACTTTC,CASSELASGDGANVLTF
TRBV19,-,TRBJ2-3,-,12,TGTGCCAGTAGCCGCTCAACGGATACGCAGTATTTT,CASSRSTDTQYF
TRBV30,-,TRBJ2-2,-,16,TGTGCCCTAGGTCGAGGGGGGGCTTGGGACACCGGGGAGCTGTTTTTT,CALGRGGAWDTGELFF
TRBV6-5,-,TRBJ2-3,-,13,TGTGCCAGCAGTCTTCAAACAAAGGGCACGCAGTATTTT,CASSLQTKGTQYF
TRBV30,-,TRBJ2-1,-,14,TGTGCCTGGACCTCCCAAGTCTCCTACAATGAGCAGTTCTTC,CAWTSQVSYNEQFF
TRBV5-4,few,TRBJ2-1,-,15,TGTGCCAGCAGCCCGGACGGGAGCTCCTACAATGAGCAGTTCTTC,CASSPDGSSYNEQFF
TRBV4-3,-,TRBJ2-2,-,13,TGCGCCCCCCCCAGGGATAGGATCGGGGAGCTGTTTTTT,CAPPRDRIGELFF
TRBV5-4,-,TRBJ2-7,-,16,TGTGCCAGCAGCTTGTCCGCCTCAGGGAGCTCCTACGAGCAGTACTTC,CASSLSASGSSYEQYF
TRBV29-1,-,TRBJ2-2,-,14,TGCAGCGCTTTCGGACTTACGAACACCGGGGAGCTGTTTTTT,CSAFGLTNTGELFF
TRBV4-3,-,TRBJ2-5,TRBD2,17,TGCGCCAGCAGCCAGACCGGGCTAGCGGGGGGATTAGAGACCCAGTACTTC,CASSQTGLAGGLETQYF
TRBV29-1,-,TRBJ2-5,-,10,TGCAGCGTGGGAATTGCCGCCCAGTACTTC,CSVGIAAQYF
TRBV5-1,-,TRBJ1-1,-,16,TGCGCCAGCAGCTTAGGGGCACCAGTTTTGAACACTGAAGCTTTCTTT,CASSLGAPVLNTEAFF